The source of this T cell receptor (beta chain) is a study of low-dose radiotherapy and immunotherapy resistance in tumors. About the research overall: Cohort 2 was treated with 1 Gy per fraction every two weeks, amounting to 13 Gy across 26 weeks.

TRAV- and TRBV-specific primers, spanning alpha and beta chains, primed first-strand cDNA. Over 20 PCR cycles, TCRs were amplified from a constant-region primer and V-primer adapter. TCRdb redid the calling of the reads with MiXCR, one entry per CDR3 protein. The top ten clones hold roughly 1.4% of a sample with around 84,000 distinct CDR3 sequences, 17% of them seen once. This clonotype was seen repeatedly, ten times or more. Germline V CDR1 and CDR2: LGHDT, YNNKEL (reference sequence). The CDR3 is made up of 15 amino acids. The junction had 6 bases not matched to a gene; V was cut back by 1 base and J by 9 bases. Documented time point: after trial treatment. This sample's treatment: LDRT plus nivolumab, ipilimumab, low-dose cyclophosphamide and aspirin (RACIN trial).

The TCR sequence derives from a male donor with prostate cancer. The sample here was PBMCs, taken after low-dose radiotherapy plus immunotherapy. This chain links TRBV3-1 with TRBJ2-1; TRBD1 matches 10 bases. The CDR3 loop reads CASSQVRQGASEQFF. CDR3 sequence (DNA): TGTGCCAGCAGCCAAGTGAGACAGGGGGCAAGTGAGCAGTTCTTC.